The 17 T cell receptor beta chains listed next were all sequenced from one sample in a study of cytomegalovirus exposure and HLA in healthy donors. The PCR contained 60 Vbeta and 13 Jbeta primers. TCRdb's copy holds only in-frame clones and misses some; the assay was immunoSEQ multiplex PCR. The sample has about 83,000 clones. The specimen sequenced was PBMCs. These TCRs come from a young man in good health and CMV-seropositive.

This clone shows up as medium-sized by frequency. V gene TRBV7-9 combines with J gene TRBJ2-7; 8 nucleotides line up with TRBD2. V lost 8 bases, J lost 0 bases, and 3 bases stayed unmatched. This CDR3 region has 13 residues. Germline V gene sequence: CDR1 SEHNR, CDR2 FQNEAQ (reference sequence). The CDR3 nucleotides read TGTGCCAGCCGGGAGGGGCTCTCCTACGAGCAGTACTTC. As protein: CASREGLSYEQYF.

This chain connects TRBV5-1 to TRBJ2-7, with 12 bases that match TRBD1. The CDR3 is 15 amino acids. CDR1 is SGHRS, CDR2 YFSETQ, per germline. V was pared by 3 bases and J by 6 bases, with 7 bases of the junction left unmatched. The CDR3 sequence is CASSYRDRGLGEQYF. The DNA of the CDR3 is TGCGCCAGCAGCTACCGGGACAGGGGGCTCGGCGAGCAGTACTTC.

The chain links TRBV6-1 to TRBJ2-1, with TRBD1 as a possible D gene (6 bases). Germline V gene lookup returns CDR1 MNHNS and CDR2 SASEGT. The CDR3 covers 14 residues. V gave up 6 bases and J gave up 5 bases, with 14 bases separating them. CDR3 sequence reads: CASRSGVSHNEQFF. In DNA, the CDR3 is TGTGCCAGCAGATCAGGGGTATCACACAATGAGCAGTTCTTC.

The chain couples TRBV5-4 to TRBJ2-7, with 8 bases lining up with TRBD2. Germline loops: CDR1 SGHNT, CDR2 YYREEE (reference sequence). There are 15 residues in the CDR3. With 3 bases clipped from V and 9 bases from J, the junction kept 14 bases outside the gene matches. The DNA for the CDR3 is TGTGCCAGCAGCTCCCCGCGGGGAGCGGGAGACGTGCAGTACTTC. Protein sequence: CASSSPRGAGDVQYF.

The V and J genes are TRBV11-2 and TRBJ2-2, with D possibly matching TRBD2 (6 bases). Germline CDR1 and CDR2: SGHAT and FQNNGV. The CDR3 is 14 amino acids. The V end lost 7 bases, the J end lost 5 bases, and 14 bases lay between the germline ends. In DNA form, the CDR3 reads TGTGCCAGCACCCCAAGTCGGGGGACCGGGGAGCTGTTTTTT. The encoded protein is CASTPSRGTGELFF.

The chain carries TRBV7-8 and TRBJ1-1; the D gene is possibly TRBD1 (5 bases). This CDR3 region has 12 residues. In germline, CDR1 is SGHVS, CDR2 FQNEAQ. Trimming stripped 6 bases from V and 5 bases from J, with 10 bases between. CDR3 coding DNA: TGTGCCAGCAGATCCGACAGTACTGAAGCTTTCTTT. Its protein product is CASRSDSTEAFF.

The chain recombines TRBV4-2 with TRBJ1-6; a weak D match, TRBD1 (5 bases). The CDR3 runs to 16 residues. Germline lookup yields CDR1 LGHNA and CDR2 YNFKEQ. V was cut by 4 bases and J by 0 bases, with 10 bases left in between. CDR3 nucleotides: TGTGCCAGCAGCCGGACATCCGCCTCCTATAATTCACCCCTCCACTTT. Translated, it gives CASSRTSASYNSPLHF.

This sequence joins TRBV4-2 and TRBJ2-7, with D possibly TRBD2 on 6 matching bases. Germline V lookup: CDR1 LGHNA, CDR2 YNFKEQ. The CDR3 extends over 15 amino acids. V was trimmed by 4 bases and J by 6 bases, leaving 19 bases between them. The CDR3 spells CASSPSGRGGIEQYF. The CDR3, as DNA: TGTGCCAGCAGCCCTTCCGGGCGGGGAGGAATCGAGCAGTACTTC.

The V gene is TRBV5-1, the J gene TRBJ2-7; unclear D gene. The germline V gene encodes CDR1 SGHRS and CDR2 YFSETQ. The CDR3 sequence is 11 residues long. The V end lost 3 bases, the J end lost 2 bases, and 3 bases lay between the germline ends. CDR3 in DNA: TGCGCCAGCAGCTCAACCTACGAGCAGTACTTC. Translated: CASSSTYEQYF. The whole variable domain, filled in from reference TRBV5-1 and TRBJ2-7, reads KAGVTQTPRYLIKTRGQQVTLSCSPISGHRSVSWYQQTPGQGLQFLFEYFSETQRNKGNFPGRFSGRQFSNSRSEMNVSTLELGDSALYLCASSSTYEQYFGPGTRLTVT.

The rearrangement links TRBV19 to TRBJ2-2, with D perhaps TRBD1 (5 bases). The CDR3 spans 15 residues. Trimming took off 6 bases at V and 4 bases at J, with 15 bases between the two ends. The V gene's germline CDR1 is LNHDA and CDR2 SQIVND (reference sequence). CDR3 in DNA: TGTGCCAGTAGGAAGGCTAGTAGGGGCACCGGGGAGCTGTTTTTT. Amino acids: CASRKASRGTGELFF.

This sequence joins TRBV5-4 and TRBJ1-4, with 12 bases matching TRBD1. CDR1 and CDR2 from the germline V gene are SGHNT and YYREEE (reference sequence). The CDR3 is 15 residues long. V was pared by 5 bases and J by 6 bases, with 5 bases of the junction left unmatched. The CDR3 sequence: CASSPGTGGDEKLFF. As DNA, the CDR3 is TGTGCCAGCAGTCCCGGGACAGGGGGCGATGAAAAACTGTTTTTT.

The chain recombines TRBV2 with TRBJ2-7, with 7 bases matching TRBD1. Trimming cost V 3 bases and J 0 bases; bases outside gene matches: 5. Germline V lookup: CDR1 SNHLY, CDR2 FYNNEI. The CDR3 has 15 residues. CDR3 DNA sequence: TGTGCCAGCAGTGATGGGACAGACCTCTCCTACGAGCAGTACTTC. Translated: CASSDGTDLSYEQYF. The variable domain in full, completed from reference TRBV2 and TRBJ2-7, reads EPEVTQTPSHQVTQMGQEVILRCVPISNHLYFYWYRQILGQKVEFLVSFYNNEISEKSEIFDDQFSVERPDGSNFTLKIRSTKLEDSAMYFCASSDGTDLSYEQYFGPGTRLTVT.

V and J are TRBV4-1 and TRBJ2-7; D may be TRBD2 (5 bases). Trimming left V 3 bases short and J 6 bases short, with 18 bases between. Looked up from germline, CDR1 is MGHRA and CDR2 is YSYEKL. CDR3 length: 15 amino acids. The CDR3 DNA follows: TGCGCCAGCAGCCATCTAGCTTCCCTGGACGGCGAGCAGTACTTC. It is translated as CASSHLASLDGEQYF.

The CDR3 is CASIQGHLAGGLYEQYF. CDR3 coding DNA: TGTGCCAGCATCCAAGGGCACCTCGCGGGAGGGCTCTACGAGCAGTACTTC. The chain recombines TRBV27 with TRBJ2-7; 9 positions match TRBD2. The ends lost 7 bases at V and 3 bases at J; junction bases unmatched: 16. CDR1 and CDR2 from the germline V gene are MNHEY and SMNVEV (reference sequence). This CDR3 region has 17 residues.

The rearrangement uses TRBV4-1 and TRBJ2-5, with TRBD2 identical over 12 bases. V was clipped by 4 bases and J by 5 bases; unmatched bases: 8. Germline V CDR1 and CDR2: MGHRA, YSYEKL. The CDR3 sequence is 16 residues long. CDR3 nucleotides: TGCGCCAGCAGCCGGAAGACTAGCGGGGGACCCGAGACCCAGTACTTC. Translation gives CASSRKTSGGPETQYF.

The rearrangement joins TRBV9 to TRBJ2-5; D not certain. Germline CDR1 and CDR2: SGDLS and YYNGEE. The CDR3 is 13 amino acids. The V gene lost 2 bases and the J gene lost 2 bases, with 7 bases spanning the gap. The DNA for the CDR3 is TGTGCCAGCAGCGTTAATTTTCAAGAGACCCAGTACTTC. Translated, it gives CASSVNFQETQYF.

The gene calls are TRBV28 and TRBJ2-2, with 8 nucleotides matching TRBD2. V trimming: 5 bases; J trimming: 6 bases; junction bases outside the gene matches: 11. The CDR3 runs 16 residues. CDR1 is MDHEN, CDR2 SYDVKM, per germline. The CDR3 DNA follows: TGTGCCAGCAGTCGCCAGAGGGTAGCGGGGCCCGGGGAGCTGTTTTTT. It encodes CASSRQRVAGPGELFF.